Listed below are T cell receptor beta chains from one sample, sequenced in a study of regulatory T cells in long-lasting Graves disease. TCRdb used MiXCR to reprocess the multiplex PCR reads, holding one entry per CDR3 protein. The sample lists some 450,000 distinct CDR3 sequences, roughly 17% occurring once. The data also belong to a second study, concerning T cells in Graves' hyperthyroidism and ophthalmopathy.

The sequenced sample was peripheral blood mononuclear cells (PBMCs), obtained at new diagnosis, from a patient treated with antithyroid drugs. The receptors shown here come from a woman aged 25 to 45 with Graves disease. CDR3s include the opening cysteine and the closing phenylalanine or tryptophan. The order of the fields is CDR3 protein, CDR3 DNA, V gene, J gene, D gene, clone size. A D gene is named only where the DNA matches it firmly. Clone size is stated in some rows and not others, as once, few, many or a class when expanded.

CDR3: CATSDPPGRGPNTGELFF
DNA: TGTGCCACCAGTGACCCTCCGGGGCGGGGGCCGAACACCGGGGAGCTGTTTTTT
V: TRBV24-1
J: TRBJ2-2
D: NA
size: NA

CDR3: CASSEMSYNEQFF
DNA: TGTGCCAGCAGTGAAATGAGCTACAATGAGCAGTTCTTC
V: TRBV2
J: TRBJ2-1
D: NA
size: many

CDR3: CASSLARGVDTQYF
DNA: TGTGCCAGCAGCTTGGCCCGTGGTGTTGATACGCAGTATTTT
V: TRBV7-2
J: TRBJ2-3
D: NA
size: NA

CDR3: CSVPPRGEQFF
DNA: TGCAGCGTTCCCCCCCGGGGTGAGCAGTTCTTC
V: TRBV29-1
J: TRBJ2-1
D: NA
size: NA

CDR3: CSARGGVDTEAFF
DNA: TGCAGTGCTAGAGGGGGAGTGGACACTGAAGCTTTCTTT
V: TRBV20-1
J: TRBJ1-1
D: NA
size: many

CDR3: CASSSFTGTSRETQYF
DNA: TGTGCCAGCAGTTCCTTTACCGGGACTAGTCGAGAGACCCAGTACTTC
V: TRBV28
J: TRBJ2-5
D: TRBD2
size: many

CDR3: CSARVGGTGELFF
DNA: TGCAGTGCTAGAGTTGGGGGCACCGGGGAGCTGTTTTTT
V: TRBV20-1
J: TRBJ2-2
D: NA
size: few

CDR3: CASSQDMGTDYGYTF
DNA: TGTGCCAGCAGCCAAGATATGGGCACCGACTATGGCTACACCTTC
V: TRBV3-1
J: TRBJ1-2
D: NA
size: few

CDR3: CASSPGRGDTIYF
DNA: TGCGCCAGCAGCCCAGGACGGGGAGACACCATATATTTT
V: TRBV5-1
J: TRBJ1-3
D: NA
size: NA

CDR3: CASSTSGDYNEQFF
DNA: TGTGCCAGTAGTACTAGCGGGGACTACAATGAGCAGTTCTTC
V: TRBV19
J: TRBJ2-1
D: TRBD2
size: NA

CDR3: CASDRGTSGDNEQFF
DNA: TGTGCCAGTGATCGAGGAACTAGCGGAGACAATGAGCAGTTCTTC
V: TRBV6-1
J: TRBJ2-1
D: TRBD2
size: many

CDR3: CSVTLLTSGTYEQYF
DNA: TGCAGCGTCACTCTCCTGACTAGCGGGACCTACGAGCAGTACTTC
V: TRBV29-1
J: TRBJ2-7
D: TRBD2
size: many

CDR3: CASSNSDRDYNSPLHF
DNA: TGCGCCAGCAGCAACTCGGACAGGGATTATAATTCACCCCTCCACTTT
V: TRBV5-1
J: TRBJ1-6
D: TRBD1
size: few

CDR3: CASREQENTEAFF
DNA: TGTGCCAGCAGGGAACAGGAGAACACTGAAGCTTTCTTT
V: TRBV6-4
J: TRBJ1-1
D: NA
size: NA

CDR3: CASRGRSGSTDTQYF
DNA: TGTGCCAGCAGGGGGAGGTCCGGGAGCACAGATACGCAGTATTTT
V: TRBV28
J: TRBJ2-3
D: NA
size: few

CDR3: CASSSGDRLSGRRLDEQFF
DNA: TGTGCCAGCAGTTCCGGGGATAGGTTAAGCGGGAGGAGGCTGGATGAGCAGTTCTTC
V: TRBV12-3/TRBV12-4
J: TRBJ2-1
D: TRBD2
size: many

CDR3: CASNTHDRGKGKTQYF
DNA: TGTGCCAGCAACACCCACGATAGGGGAAAAGGAAAGACCCAGTACTTC
V: TRBV7-9
J: TRBJ2-5
D: NA
size: many

CDR3: CASSNQGRGGTEAFF
DNA: TGTGCCAGCAGCAACCAGGGACGGGGGGGGACTGAAGCTTTCTTT
V: TRBV7-9
J: TRBJ1-1
D: NA
size: NA

CDR3: CASVRFTGELFF
DNA: TGTGCCAGCGTCCGTTTCACCGGGGAGCTGTTTTTT
V: TRBV28
J: TRBJ2-2
D: NA
size: many

CDR3: CASSLVREYNEQFF
DNA: TGTGCCAGCAGCTTAGTGCGGGAATACAATGAGCAGTTCTTC
V: TRBV7-9
J: TRBJ2-1
D: NA
size: NA

CDR3: CASSTVVEAFF
DNA: TGCGCCAGCAGTACAGTTGTTGAAGCTTTCTTT
V: TRBV10-2
J: TRBJ1-1
D: NA
size: many

CDR3: CAISESRATSGSRNEQFF
DNA: TGTGCCATCAGTGAGTCGAGGGCAACTAGCGGGAGTCGAAATGAGCAGTTCTTC
V: TRBV10-3
J: TRBJ2-1
D: TRBD2
size: few

CDR3: CASSPGGRNTGELFF
DNA: TGCGCCAGCAGCCCAGGGGGAAGGAACACCGGGGAGCTGTTTTTT
V: TRBV5-1
J: TRBJ2-2
D: TRBD1
size: many

CDR3: CASSSRDRVDTQYF
DNA: TGTGCCAGCAGCTCCCGGGACAGGGTGGATACGCAGTATTTT
V: TRBV28
J: TRBJ2-3
D: TRBD1
size: many

CDR3: CASSLWPGRRGEQFF
DNA: TGTGCCAGCAGTTTATGGCCGGGACGGCGGGGTGAGCAGTTCTTC
V: TRBV28
J: TRBJ2-1
D: NA
size: many

CDR3: CASRPGTGSNTQYF
DNA: TGTGCCAGCAGACCTGGGACAGGGTCAAATACGCAGTATTTT
V: TRBV6-1
J: TRBJ2-3
D: TRBD1
size: few

CDR3: CSVGQGGNQPQHF
DNA: TGCAGCGTCGGACAGGGCGGCAATCAGCCCCAGCATTTT
V: TRBV29-1
J: TRBJ1-5
D: TRBD1
size: many